This T cell receptor (beta chain) was sequenced in a study of shared clonotypes between healthy human individuals. Study at large: Three CD4 naive, three CD4 memory, two CD8 naive and one CD8 memory plate were used per donor.

V dropped 5 bases and J dropped 6; count of bases not matched to a gene: 8. The CDR3 contains 14 residues. The germline CDR1 and CDR2 sequences are SGHAT and FQDESV (reference sequence). Subsets obtained from CD4+ cells comprised CD45RA+ naive and CD45RA-negative memory cells. How the authors handled the data: ImmunoSEQ junction-only sequences lacked quality scores, so their filtering differed. Here immunoSEQ multiplex PCR was the method, and the copy in TCRdb shows in-frame clones only, minus some. From that table come the V and J calls and clone size; the DNA was used to work out D and trimming. The repertoire consists of more than 2,000,000 clones, with approximately 95% occurring once and the leading ten covering 0.39%.

Material for sequencing was naive CD4+ T cells from PBMCs. Sample subset: CD45RA+ positively selected. This TCR was recovered from a man between 18 and 35 years old in good health. Some clones in this sample may be carry-over from other donors' samples. V and J are TRBV11-1 and TRBJ2-7; 9 positions match TRBD1. This CDR3 reads CASSLRTGVSEQYF. CDR3 coding DNA: TGTGCCAGCAGCCTAAGGACAGGGGTGAGCGAGCAGTACTTC.